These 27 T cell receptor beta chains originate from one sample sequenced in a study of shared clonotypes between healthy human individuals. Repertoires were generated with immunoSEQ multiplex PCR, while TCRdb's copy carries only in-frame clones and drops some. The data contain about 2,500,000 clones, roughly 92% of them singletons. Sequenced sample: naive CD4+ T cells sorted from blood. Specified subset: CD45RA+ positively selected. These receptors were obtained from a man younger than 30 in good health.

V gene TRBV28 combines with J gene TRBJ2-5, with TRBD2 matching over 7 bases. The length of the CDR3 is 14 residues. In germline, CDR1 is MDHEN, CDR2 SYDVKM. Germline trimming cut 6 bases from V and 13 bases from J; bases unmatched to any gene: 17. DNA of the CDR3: TGTGCCAGCAGCCCCCTAGGGAGGGAGGAGATGGGGTACTTC. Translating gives CASSPLGREEMGYF.

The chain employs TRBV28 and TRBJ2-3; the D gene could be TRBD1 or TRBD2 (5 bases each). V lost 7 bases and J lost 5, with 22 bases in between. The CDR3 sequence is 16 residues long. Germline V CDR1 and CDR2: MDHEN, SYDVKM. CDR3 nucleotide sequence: TGTGCCAGCACCTCGATGGGGACCCCAGGTAGAGATACGCAGTATTTT. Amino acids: CASTSMGTPGRDTQYF. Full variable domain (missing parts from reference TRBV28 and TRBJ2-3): DVKVTQSSRYLVKRTGEKVFLECVQDMDHENMFWYRQDPGLGLRLIYFSYDVKMKEKGDIPEGYSVSREKKERFSLILESASTNQTSMYLCASTSMGTPGRDTQYFGPGTRLTVL.

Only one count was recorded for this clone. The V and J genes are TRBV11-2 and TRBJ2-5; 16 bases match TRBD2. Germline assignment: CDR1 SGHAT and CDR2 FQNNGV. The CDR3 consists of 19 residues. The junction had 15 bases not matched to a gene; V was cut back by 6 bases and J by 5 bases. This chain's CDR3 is CASRPHLGLAGGPRETQYF. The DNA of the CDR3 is TGTGCCAGCAGACCCCACCTGGGACTAGCGGGAGGGCCACGGGAGACCCAGTACTTC.

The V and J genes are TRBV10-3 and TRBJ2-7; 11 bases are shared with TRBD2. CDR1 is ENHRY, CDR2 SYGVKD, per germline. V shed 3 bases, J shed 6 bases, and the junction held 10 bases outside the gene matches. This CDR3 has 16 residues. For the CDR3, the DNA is TGTGCCATCAGTGACCGGCTTAGCGGGGGGGCGGGCGAGCAGTACTTC. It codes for CAISDRLSGGAGEQYF.

CDR3 sequence reads: CASSPSPDRNLYEQYF. The CDR3 DNA is TGTGCCAGCAGCCCCTCCCCGGACAGGAACCTCTACGAGCAGTACTTC. The chain employs TRBV5-4 and TRBJ2-7, with 7 bases matching TRBD1. The CDR3 has 16 residues. The V and J ends lost 4 bases and 3 bases, in that order; junction bases with no gene match: 13. Germline lookup yields CDR1 SGHNT and CDR2 YYREEE (reference sequence).

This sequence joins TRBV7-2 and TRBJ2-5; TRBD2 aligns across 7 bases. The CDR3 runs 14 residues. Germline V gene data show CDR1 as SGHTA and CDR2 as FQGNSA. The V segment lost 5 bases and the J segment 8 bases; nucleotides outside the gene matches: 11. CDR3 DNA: TGTGCCAGCAGCACGCGACTAGCCCCGGCCACCCAGTACTTC. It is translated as CASSTRLAPATQYF.

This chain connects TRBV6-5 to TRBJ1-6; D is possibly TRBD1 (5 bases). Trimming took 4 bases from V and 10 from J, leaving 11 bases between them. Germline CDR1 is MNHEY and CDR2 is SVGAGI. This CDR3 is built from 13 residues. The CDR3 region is CASSWGGESPLHF. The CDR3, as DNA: TGTGCCAGCAGTTGGGGGGGGGAATCACCCCTCCACTTT.

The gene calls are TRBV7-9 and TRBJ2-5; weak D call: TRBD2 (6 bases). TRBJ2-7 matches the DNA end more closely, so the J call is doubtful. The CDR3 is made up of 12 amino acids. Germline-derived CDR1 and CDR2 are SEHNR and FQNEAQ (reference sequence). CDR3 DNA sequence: TGTGCCAGCAGCCGGGGCGGGACCGAGCAGTACTTC. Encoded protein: CASSRGGTEQYF.

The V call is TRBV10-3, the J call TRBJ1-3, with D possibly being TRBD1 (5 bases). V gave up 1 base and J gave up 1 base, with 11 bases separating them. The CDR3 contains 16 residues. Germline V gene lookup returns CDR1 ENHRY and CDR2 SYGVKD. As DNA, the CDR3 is TGTGCCATCAGTGAGTACAGGACCACTTCTGGAAACACCATATATTTT. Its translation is CAISEYRTTSGNTIYF.

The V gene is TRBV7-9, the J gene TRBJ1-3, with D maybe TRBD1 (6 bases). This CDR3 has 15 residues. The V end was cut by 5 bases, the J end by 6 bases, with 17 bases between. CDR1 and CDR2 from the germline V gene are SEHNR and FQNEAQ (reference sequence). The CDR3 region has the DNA TGTGCCAGCAGCCGAACAGGGTTCCTTGAAAACACCATATATTTT. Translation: CASSRTGFLENTIYF.

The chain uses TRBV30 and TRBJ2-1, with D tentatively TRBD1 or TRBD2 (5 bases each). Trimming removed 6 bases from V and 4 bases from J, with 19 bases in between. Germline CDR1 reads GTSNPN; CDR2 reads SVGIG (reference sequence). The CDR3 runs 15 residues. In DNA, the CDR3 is TGTGCCTGCCTAAGGGTGAGGGGCTTATACAATGAGCAGTTCTTC. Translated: CACLRVRGLYNEQFF.

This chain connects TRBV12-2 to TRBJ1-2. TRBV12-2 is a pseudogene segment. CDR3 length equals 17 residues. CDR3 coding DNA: TGTGCAAGTCTCGTCCAACCCCCGGACCCCCCTGACTATGGCTACACCTTC. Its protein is CASLVQPPDPPDYGYTF.

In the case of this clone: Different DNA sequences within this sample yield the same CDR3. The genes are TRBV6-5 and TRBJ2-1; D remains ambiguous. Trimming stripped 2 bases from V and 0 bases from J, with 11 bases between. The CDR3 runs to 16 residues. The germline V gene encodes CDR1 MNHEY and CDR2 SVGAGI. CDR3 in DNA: TGTGCCAGCAGTTACGATTGGGGAAGCTCCTACAATGAGCAGTTCTTC. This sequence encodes CASSYDWGSSYNEQFF.

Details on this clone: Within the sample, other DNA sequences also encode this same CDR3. Here the CDR3 DNA reads TGCGCCAGCAGCTTGGGGGACATGAACACTGAAGCTTTCTTT. Translation: CASSLGDMNTEAFF. V gene TRBV5-1 combines with J gene TRBJ1-1; weak D call: TRBD1 (6 bases). With 0 bases removed from V and 0 bases from J, the gap between germline ends came to 6 bases. The CDR3 length is 14 residues. Germline CDR1 and CDR2: SGHRS and YFSETQ.

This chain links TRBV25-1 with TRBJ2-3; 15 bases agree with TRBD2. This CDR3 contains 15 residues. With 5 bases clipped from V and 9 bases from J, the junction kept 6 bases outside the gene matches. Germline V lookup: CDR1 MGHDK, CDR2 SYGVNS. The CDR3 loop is CASSISGLAGGTQYF. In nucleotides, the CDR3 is TGTGCCAGCAGTATATCGGGACTAGCGGGAGGAACGCAGTATTTT.

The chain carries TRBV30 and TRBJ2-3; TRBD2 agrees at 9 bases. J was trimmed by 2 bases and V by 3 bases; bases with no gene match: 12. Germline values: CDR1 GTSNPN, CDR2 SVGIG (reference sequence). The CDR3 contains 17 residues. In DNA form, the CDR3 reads TGTGCCTGGAGCGGGGGACTAGCAGGAATACTCACAGATACGCAGTATTTT. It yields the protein CAWSGGLAGILTDTQYF. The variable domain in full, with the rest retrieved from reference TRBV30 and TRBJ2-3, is SQTIHQWPATLVQPVGSPLSLECTVEGTSNPNLYWYRQAAGRGLQLLFYSVGIGQISSEVPQNLSASRPQDRQFILSSKKLLLSDSGFYLCAWSGGLAGILTDTQYFGPGTRLTVL.

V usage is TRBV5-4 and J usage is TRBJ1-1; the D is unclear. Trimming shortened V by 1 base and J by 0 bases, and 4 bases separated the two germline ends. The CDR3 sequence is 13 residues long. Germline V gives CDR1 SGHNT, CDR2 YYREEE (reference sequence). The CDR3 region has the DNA TGTGCCAGCAGCTTGCAGATGAACACTGAAGCTTTCTTT. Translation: CASSLQMNTEAFF.

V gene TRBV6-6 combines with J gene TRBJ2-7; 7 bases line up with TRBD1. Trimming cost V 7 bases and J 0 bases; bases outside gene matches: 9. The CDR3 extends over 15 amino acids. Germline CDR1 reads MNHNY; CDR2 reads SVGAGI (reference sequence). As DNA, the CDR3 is TGTGCCAGCACAGACAGGGTCGACCTCTCCTACGAGCAGTACTTC. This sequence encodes CASTDRVDLSYEQYF.

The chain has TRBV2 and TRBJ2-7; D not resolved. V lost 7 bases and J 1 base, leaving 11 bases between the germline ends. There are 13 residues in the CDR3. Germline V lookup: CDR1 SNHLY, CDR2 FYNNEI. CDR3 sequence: CASNPGTSYEQYF. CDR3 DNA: TGTGCCAGCAACCCTGGAACATCCTACGAGCAGTACTTC.

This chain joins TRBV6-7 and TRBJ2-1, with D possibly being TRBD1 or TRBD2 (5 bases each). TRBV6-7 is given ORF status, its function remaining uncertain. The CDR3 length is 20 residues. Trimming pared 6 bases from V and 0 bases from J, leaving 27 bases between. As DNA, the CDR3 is TGTGCCAGCAGGACCGGGGACGTATCAAGGGGCCTCCTCTCCTACAATGAGCAGTTCTTC. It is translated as CASRTGDVSRGLLSYNEQFF.

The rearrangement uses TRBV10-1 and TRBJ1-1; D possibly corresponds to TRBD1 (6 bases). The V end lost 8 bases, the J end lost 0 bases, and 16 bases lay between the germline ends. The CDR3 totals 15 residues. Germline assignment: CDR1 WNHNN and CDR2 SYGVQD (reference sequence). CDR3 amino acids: CASGRAGALNTEAFF. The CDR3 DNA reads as TGCGCCAGCGGGCGGGCGGGGGCGCTGAACACTGAAGCTTTCTTT.

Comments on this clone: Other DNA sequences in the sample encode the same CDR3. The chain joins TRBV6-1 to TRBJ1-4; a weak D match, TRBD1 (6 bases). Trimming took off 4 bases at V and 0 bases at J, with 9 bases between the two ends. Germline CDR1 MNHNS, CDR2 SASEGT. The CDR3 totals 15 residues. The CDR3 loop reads CASSVTGATNEKLFF. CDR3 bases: TGTGCCAGCAGTGTGACAGGTGCAACTAATGAAAAACTGTTTTTT.

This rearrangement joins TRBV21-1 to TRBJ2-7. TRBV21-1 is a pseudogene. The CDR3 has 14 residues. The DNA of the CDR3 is TGTGCCAGCAGCCCCCTTAGGAAACATAACGAGCAGTACTTC. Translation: CASSPLRKHNEQYF.

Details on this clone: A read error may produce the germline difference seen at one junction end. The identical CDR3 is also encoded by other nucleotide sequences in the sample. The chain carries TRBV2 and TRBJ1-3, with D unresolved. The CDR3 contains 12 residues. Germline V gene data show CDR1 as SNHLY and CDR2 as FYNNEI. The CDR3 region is CASRESGNTIYF. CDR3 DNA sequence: TGTGCTAGCAGAGAGTCTGGAAACACCATATATTTT. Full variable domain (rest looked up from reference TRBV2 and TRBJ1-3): EPEVTQTPSHQVTQMGQEVILRCVPISNHLYFYWYRQILGQKVEFLVSFYNNEISEKSEIFDDQFSVERPDGSNFTLKIRSTKLEDSAMYFCASRESGNTIYFGEGSWLTVV.

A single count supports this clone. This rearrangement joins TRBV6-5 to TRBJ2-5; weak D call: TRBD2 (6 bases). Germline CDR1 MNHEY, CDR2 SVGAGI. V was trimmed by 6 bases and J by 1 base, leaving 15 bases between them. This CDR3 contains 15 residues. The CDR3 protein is CASRVRELRQETQYF. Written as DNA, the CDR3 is TGTGCCAGCAGAGTCCGGGAGTTACGCCAAGAGACCCAGTACTTC.

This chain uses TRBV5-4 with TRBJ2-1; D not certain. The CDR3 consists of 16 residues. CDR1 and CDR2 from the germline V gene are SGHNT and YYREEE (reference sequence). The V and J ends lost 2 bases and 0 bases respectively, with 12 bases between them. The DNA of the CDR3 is TGTGCCAGCAGCTTAGGAGCGTTAGACTCCTACAATGAGCAGTTCTTC. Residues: CASSLGALDSYNEQFF.

The CDR3 nucleotides read TGTGCCAGCAGCTTACGAGCTACCGAGCAGTACTTC. This translates into CASSLRATEQYF. This chain uses TRBV11-3 with TRBJ2-7, with unresolved D. The V end lost 2 bases, the J end lost 6 bases, and 8 bases lay between the germline ends. The CDR3 runs 12 residues. The germline V gene encodes CDR1 SGHNT and CDR2 YENEEA.